This passage covers 27 T cell receptor beta chains from one sample sequenced in a study of OX40 agonist ivuxolimab in advanced cancers. Profiled with immunoSEQ multiplex PCR; TCRdb holds only in-frame clones, not every one. The table has tens of thousands of clones, 65% to 90% seen once; the top ten hold approximately 1.8%. The sample was CD4+ or CD8+ T cells sorted from blood, taken in a trial of the OX40 agonist ivuxolimab. Every receptor here comes from an adult with an advanced solid tumor such as melanoma, head and neck, liver or kidney cancer.

The rearrangement uses TRBV5-6 and TRBJ2-4, with TRBD2 as a possible D gene (7 bases). The germline CDR1 and CDR2 sequences are SGHDT and YYEEEE. V was pared by 0 bases and J by 1 base, with 14 bases between. CDR3 size: 17 residues. CDR3 coding DNA: TGTGCCAGCAGCTTGGAAGGCGGGGGCCTTGCCAAAAACATTCAGTACTTC. As protein: CASSLEGGGLAKNIQYF.

This sequence joins TRBV19 and TRBJ1-4; D call uncertain. The V gene's germline CDR1 is LNHDA and CDR2 SQIVND (reference sequence). V dropped 0 bases and J dropped 5 bases, with 4 bases sitting between them. This CDR3 spans 13 amino acids. The CDR3 region has the DNA TGTGCCAGTAGTATAGACTCGAATGAAAAACTGTTTTTT. Translating it yields CASSIDSNEKLFF.

A note on this clone: At one end, the junction sequence differs from germline, possibly due to a read error. V gene TRBV7-2 combines with J gene TRBJ2-7; 15 bases are a match to TRBD2. Looked up from germline, CDR1 is SGHTA and CDR2 is FQGNSA. The length of the CDR3 is 16 residues. The CDR3 coding sequence is TGTGCCGGCAGCTTACGGACTAGCGGGGGGGCCTACGAGCAGTACTTC. As protein: CAGSLRTSGGAYEQYF.

The chain uses TRBV9 and TRBJ2-7; 8 nucleotides align to TRBD2. The germline V gene encodes CDR1 SGDLS and CDR2 YYNGEE. The ends lost 0 bases at V and 5 bases at J; junction bases unmatched: 10. This CDR3 region has 16 residues. The CDR3 nucleotides read TGTGCCAGCAGCGTAGAGGCCCGGGGGGGCCTGGACGAGCAGTACTTC. Encoded protein: CASSVEARGGLDEQYF.

The CDR3 nucleotides read TGTGCCAGCAGCTTAGGTGGAGATAGCAATCAGCCCCAGCATTTT. Protein product: CASSLGGDSNQPQHF. The chain has TRBV5-5 and TRBJ1-5; the D is unclear. The CDR3 has 15 residues. CDR1 and CDR2 from the germline V gene are SGHKS and YYEKEE (reference sequence). Trimming stripped 2 bases from V and 0 bases from J, with 9 bases between.

The DNA of the CDR3 is TGTGCCAGCACTGACCGAAAGACTAACTATGGCTACACCTTC. Its protein is CASTDRKTNYGYTF. V usage is TRBV6-6 and J usage is TRBJ1-2; D gene ambiguous. The germline V gene encodes CDR1 MNHNY and CDR2 SVGAGI (reference sequence). Trimming cost V 7 bases and J 0 bases, with 12 bases left between them. This CDR3 spans 14 amino acids.

This clone was counted only a few times. The J gene is TRBJ1-1, the V gene TRBV30; D perhaps matches TRBD1 (5 bases). This CDR3 has 13 residues. Germline V CDR1 and CDR2: GTSNPN, SVGIG (reference sequence). V was shortened by 7 bases and J by 0 bases, with 12 bases between the two germline ends. The CDR3 reads CASLDSLNTEAFF. For the CDR3, the DNA is TGTGCCTCTTTAGACAGTTTGAACACTGAAGCTTTCTTT.

The chain joins TRBV10-2 to TRBJ2-2; 9 bases agree with TRBD1. The germline CDR1 and CDR2 sequences are WSHSY and SAAADI. Trimming at V came to 6 bases and at J to 8 bases, leaving 10 bases not matched to a gene. The CDR3 length is 15 residues. The CDR3 region has the DNA TGCGCCAGCAGAATTTCACAGGGGGCAACTGGGGAGCTGTTTTTT. Translated: CASRISQGATGELFF.

The CDR3: CASGSRLVFYNEQFF. For the CDR3, the DNA is TGTGCTAGTGGTTCCAGACTAGTATTTTACAATGAGCAGTTCTTC. The chain combines TRBV12-5 with TRBJ2-1; a possible D gene is TRBD2 (6 bases). Deletions cut 4 bases from V and 4 bases from J, with 14 bases between. The CDR3 has 15 amino acids. Germline V gene sequence: CDR1 LGHNT, CDR2 FRNRAP. Filled out from reference TRBV12-5 and TRBJ2-1, the complete variable domain reads DARVTQTPRHKVTEMGQEVTMRCQPILGHNTVFWYRQTMMQGLELLAYFRNRAPLDDSGMPKDRFSAEMPDATLATLKIQPSEPRDSAVYFCASGSRLVFYNEQFFGPGTRLTVL.

This clone was recorded once. The DNA for the CDR3 is TGCAGTGCTCCCGGGCACACTGAAGCTTTCTTT. Its protein is CSAPGHTEAFF. The chain employs TRBV20-1 and TRBJ1-1; no reliable D call. V was shortened by 5 bases and J by 3 bases, with 7 bases between the two germline ends. Per germline, CDR1 DFQATT and CDR2 SNEGSKA (reference sequence). This CDR3 spans 11 amino acids.

As regards this clone: Its ends do not fully match the called genes, so a read error is possible. The same CDR3 can be traced to other DNA sequences in this sample. The gene calls are TRBV30 and TRBJ1-2; 7 bases fit TRBD1. The CDR3 extends over 13 amino acids. Germline loops: CDR1 GTSNPN, CDR2 SVGIG (reference sequence). The chain's CDR3 is CAWTGYLNYGYTF. In DNA, the CDR3 is TGCGCCTGGACAGGTTACCTTAACTATGGCTACACCTTC.

The chain employs TRBV27 and TRBJ2-3; D call uncertain. Trimming left V 8 bases short and J 2 bases short, with 5 bases between. The germline gives CDR1 MNHEY, CDR2 SMNVEV (reference sequence). This CDR3 has 11 amino acids. For the CDR3, the DNA is TGTGCCAGCGCTCCCACAGATACGCAGTATTTT. Its protein is CASAPTDTQYF.

The chain employs TRBV7-2 and TRBJ1-2; D is undetermined. Between the trimmed V and J ends, which lost 2 bases and 7 bases, there was a span of 11 bases. The length of the CDR3 is 13 residues. Germline V lookup: CDR1 SGHTA, CDR2 FQGNSA. The chain's CDR3 is CASSLSPDLGYTF. The CDR3 DNA reads TGTGCCAGCAGCTTAAGTCCCGACCTTGGCTACACCTTC.

The gene calls are TRBV5-8 and TRBJ2-4; D possibly corresponds to TRBD2 (6 bases). Germline V gene sequence: CDR1 SGHTS, CDR2 YDEGEE. V was shortened by 4 bases and J by 8 bases, with 16 bases between the two germline ends. The CDR3 totals 14 residues. The CDR3 DNA is TGTGCCAGCAGCCCGGGACTGAATCGCTACATTCAGTACTTC. Translation gives CASSPGLNRYIQYF.

The chain couples TRBV6-6 to TRBJ2-1; 10 bases agree with TRBD2. CDR3 length: 13 amino acids. The germline CDR1 and CDR2 sequences are MNHNY and SVGAGI (reference sequence). J lost 12 bases, V lost 5 bases, and 7 bases had no gene match. CDR3 in amino acids: CASSNLAGVGQFF. CDR3 nucleotides: TGTGCCAGCAGTAACCTAGCGGGGGTAGGGCAGTTCTTC.

The chain links TRBV25-1 to TRBJ2-5, with TRBD2 matching 9 bases. The CDR3 totals 17 residues. J lost 5 bases, V lost 3 bases, and 13 bases had no gene match. Germline V gene sequence: CDR1 MGHDK, CDR2 SYGVNS. CDR3 DNA: TGTGCCAGCAGTGACTGGGCGGGGGGGCCACGGGCCGAGACCCAGTACTTC. Translation: CASSDWAGGPRAETQYF.

The chain joins TRBV19 to TRBJ2-3; D remains unclear. Germline V gene data show CDR1 as LNHDA and CDR2 as SQIVND (reference sequence). The CDR3 totals 13 residues. V was pared by 7 bases and J by 0 bases, with 8 bases between. DNA of the CDR3: TGTGCCAGTAAGGAACGCAGCACAGATACGCAGTATTTT. It is translated as CASKERSTDTQYF.

The chain joins TRBV10-3 to TRBJ2-1; 10 bases agree with TRBD2. Germline assignment: CDR1 ENHRY and CDR2 SYGVKD. The CDR3 is 18 residues long. The V segment lost 11 bases and the J segment 4 bases; nucleotides outside the gene matches: 20. In DNA, the CDR3 is TGTGCCTCCCGCCCCGGGACTAGCGCCCTTATGGGGTACAATGAGCAGTTCTTC. It encodes CASRPGTSALMGYNEQFF.

The gene calls are TRBV7-3 and TRBJ2-3, with 13 bases matching TRBD2. CDR1 is SGHTA, CDR2 FQGTGA, per germline. With V trimmed by 5 bases and J by 6 bases, 11 bases remained unmatched. This CDR3 spans 17 amino acids. CDR3 loop: CASSRTSGGHLPDTQYF. The CDR3 coding sequence is TGTGCCAGCAGCAGGACTAGCGGGGGTCATCTGCCGGATACGCAGTATTTT.

A word on this clone: The junction does not match germline at one end; this may be a read error. The chain links TRBV7-7 to TRBJ2-3; 7 nucleotides align to TRBD1. The germline CDR1 and CDR2 sequences are SSHAT and FNYEAQ (reference sequence). The CDR3 consists of 14 residues. The CDR3 bases are TGTGCTAGCAGCGCGACAGGGTCCGGGGATACGCAGTATTTT. Translated: CASSATGSGDTQYF.

The chain recombines TRBV9 with TRBJ1-3; D is undetermined. Per the germline V gene, CDR1 is SGDLS and CDR2 is YYNGEE. The CDR3 contains 15 residues. V shed 4 bases and J shed 4 bases, with 15 bases lying between them. As DNA, the CDR3 is TGTGCCAGCAGCCCCACGACTCAGGTGGGAAACACCATATATTTT. Its translation is CASSPTTQVGNTIYF.

V usage is TRBV27 and J usage is TRBJ1-1; TRBD1 agrees at 9 bases. Germline V CDR1 and CDR2: MNHEY, SMNVEV (reference sequence). The CDR3 runs to 15 residues. With 6 bases clipped from V and 0 bases from J, the junction kept 5 bases outside the gene matches. The CDR3 loop is CASRGQGRMNTEAFF. Here the CDR3 DNA reads TGTGCCAGCAGGGGACAGGGCCGGATGAACACTGAAGCTTTCTTT.

As DNA, the CDR3 is TGCGCCAGCAGCCACTCCGTAGCTAACTATGGCTACACCTTC. Protein product: CASSHSVANYGYTF. V usage is TRBV4-3 and J usage is TRBJ1-2, with unresolved D. Germline values: CDR1 LGHNA, CDR2 YSLEER. The V end was cut by 3 bases, the J end by 0 bases, with 8 bases between. The CDR3 covers 14 residues.

The chain employs TRBV18 and TRBJ1-2; TRBD1 aligns across 9 bases. Germline V CDR1 and CDR2: KGHSH, LQKENI. This CDR3 has 17 amino acids. The V and J ends lost 5 bases and 3 bases, in that order; junction bases with no gene match: 13. In DNA, the CDR3 is TGTGCCAGCTCATCCGGGACAGGGCTTACGTCCGACTATGGCTACACCTTC. It specifies CASSSGTGLTSDYGYTF. Full variable domain (rest looked up from reference TRBV18 and TRBJ1-2): NAGVMQNPRHLVRRRGQEARLRCSPMKGHSHVYWYRQLPEEGLKFMVYLQKENIIDESGMPKERFSAEFPKEGPSILRIQQVVRGDSAAYFCASSSGTGLTSDYGYTFGSGTRLTVV.

This chain links TRBV7-6 with TRBJ1-2; D not resolved. Germline V gene sequence: CDR1 SGHVS, CDR2 FNYEAQ. Trimming took 5 bases from V and 5 from J, leaving 12 bases between them. CDR3 size: 13 residues. CDR3 residues: CASSPGGVYGYTF. CDR3 bases: TGTGCCAGCAGCCCCGGAGGAGTATATGGCTACACCTTC.

The gene calls are TRBV6-5 and TRBJ1-1; D gene uncertain. Trimming pared 2 bases from V and 2 bases from J, leaving 15 bases between. Looked up from germline, CDR1 is MNHEY and CDR2 is SVGAGI. The CDR3 runs 16 residues. The CDR3 region is CASSYRLGSGNTEAFF. The CDR3 coding sequence is TGTGCCAGCAGTTACCGTCTCGGCTCCGGAAACACTGAAGCTTTCTTT.

The CDR3 DNA reads TGTGCCAGCATGAGGACAGGGAACTATGGCTACACCTTC. It yields the protein CASMRTGNYGYTF. V gene TRBV5-5 combines with J gene TRBJ1-2, with TRBD1 identical over 8 bases. V was clipped by 6 bases and J by 2 bases; unmatched bases: 3. This CDR3 is built from 13 residues. Germline V gene sequence: CDR1 SGHKS, CDR2 YYEKEE (reference sequence). The full variable domain, completed using reference TRBV5-5 and TRBJ1-2, is DAGVTQSPTHLIKTRGQQVTLRCSPISGHKSVSWYQQVLGQGPQFIFQYYEKEERGRGNFPDRFSARQFPNYSSELNVNALLLGDSALYLCASMRTGNYGYTFGSGTRLTVV.